This T cell receptor (beta chain) was captured in a study of cytomegalovirus exposure and HLA in healthy donors. The PCR had 60 Vbeta and 13 Jbeta primers. Here immunoSEQ multiplex PCR was the method, and the copy in TCRdb shows in-frame clones only, minus some. The sample has about 240,000 clones; 80% to 85% are singletons. On this clone: What it recognizes is unknown.

With V trimmed by 2 bases and J by 2 bases, 1 base remained unmatched. The CDR3 runs 14 residues. The germline V gene has CDR1 SGHDT and CDR2 YYEEEE. Regarding the study as a whole: A later analysis showed TCR association rates differing by HLA locus, peaking at DRB1 and lowest at HLA-C.

The clonotype comes from a woman aged 55-69 years in good health and CMV-seropositive. The chain employs TRBV5-6 and TRBJ2-4, with 7 nucleotides matching TRBD1. Material: PBMCs. The CDR3: CASSLQGSKNIQYF. DNA of the CDR3: TGTGCCAGCAGCTTACAGGGGTCCAAAAACATTCAGTACTTC.